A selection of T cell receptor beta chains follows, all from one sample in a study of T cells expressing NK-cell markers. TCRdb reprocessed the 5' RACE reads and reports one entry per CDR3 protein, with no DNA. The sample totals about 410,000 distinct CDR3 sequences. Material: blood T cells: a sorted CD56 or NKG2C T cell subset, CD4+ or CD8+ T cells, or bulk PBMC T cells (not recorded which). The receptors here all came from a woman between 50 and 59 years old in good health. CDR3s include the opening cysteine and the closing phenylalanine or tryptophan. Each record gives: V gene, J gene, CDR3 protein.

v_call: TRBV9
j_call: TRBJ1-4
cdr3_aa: CASSVGQGANEKLFF

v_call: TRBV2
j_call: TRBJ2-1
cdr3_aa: CASTGTSGDYNEQFF

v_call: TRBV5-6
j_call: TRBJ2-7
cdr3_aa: CASSFSQGMFEQYF

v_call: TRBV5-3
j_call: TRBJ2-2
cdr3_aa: CARSSPPRGHLDTGELFF

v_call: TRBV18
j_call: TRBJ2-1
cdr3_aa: CASSPPVANEQFF

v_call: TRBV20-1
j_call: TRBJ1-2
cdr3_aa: CSARGRTANYGYTF

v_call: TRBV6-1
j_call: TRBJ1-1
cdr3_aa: CATTTPGHMNTEAFF

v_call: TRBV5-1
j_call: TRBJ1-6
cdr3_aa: CASSFNRGDNSPLHF

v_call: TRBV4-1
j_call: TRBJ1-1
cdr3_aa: CASSGGTGTEGNTEAFF

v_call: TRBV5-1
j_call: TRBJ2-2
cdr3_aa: CASSSTGTASVTGELFF

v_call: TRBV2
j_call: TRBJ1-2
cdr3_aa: CASSGQGAGSYGYTF

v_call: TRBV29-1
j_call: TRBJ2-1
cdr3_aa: CSVKEGVTSYNEQFF

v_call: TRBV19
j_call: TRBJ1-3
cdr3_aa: CASSIRHAGNTIYF

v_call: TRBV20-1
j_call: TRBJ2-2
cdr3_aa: CSASRTYTGELFF

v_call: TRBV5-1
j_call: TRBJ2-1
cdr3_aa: CASSSKPGQPDNEQFF

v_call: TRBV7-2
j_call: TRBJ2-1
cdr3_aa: CASSLQESFGEQFF

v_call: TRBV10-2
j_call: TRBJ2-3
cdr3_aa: CASVGTATYTQYF

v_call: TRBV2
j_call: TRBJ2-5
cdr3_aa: CASKVSQETQYF

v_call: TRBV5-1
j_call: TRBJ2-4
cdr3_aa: CASSNPVDIQYF

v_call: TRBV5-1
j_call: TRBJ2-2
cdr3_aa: CASSYATGELFF

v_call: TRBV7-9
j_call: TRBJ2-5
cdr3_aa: CASSIRQGQETQYF

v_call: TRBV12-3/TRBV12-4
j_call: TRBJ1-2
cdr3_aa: CASAGQGYYGYTF

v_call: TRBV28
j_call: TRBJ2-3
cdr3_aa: CASSLQQISDTQYF

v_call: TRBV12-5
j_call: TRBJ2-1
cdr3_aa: CASGLGRTSGRNEQFF

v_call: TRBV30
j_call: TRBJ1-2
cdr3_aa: CAWNLAGTGSYGYTF

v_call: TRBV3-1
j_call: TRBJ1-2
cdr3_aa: CASSQGGGNGYTF

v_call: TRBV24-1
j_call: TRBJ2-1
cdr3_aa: CATRGFSYNEQFF